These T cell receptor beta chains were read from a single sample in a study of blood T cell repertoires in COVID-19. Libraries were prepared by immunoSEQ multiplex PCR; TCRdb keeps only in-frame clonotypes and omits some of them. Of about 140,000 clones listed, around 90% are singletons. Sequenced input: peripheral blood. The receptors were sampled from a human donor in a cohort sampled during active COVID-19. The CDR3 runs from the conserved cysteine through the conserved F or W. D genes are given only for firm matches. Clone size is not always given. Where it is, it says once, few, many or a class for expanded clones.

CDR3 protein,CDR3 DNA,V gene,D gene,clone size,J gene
CASSPSIAADTQYF,TGTGCCAGCAGCCCTTCGATAGCCGCAGATACGCAGTATTTT,TRBV4-2,-,-,TRBJ2-3
CASSVSGYSGNTIYF,TGTGCCAGCAGCGTATCAGGATACTCTGGAAACACCATATATTTT,TRBV9,-,-,TRBJ1-3
CAWTSRLAGGHEQFF,TGTGCCTGGACCTCGAGACTAGCGGGGGGCCATGAGCAGTTCTTC,TRBV30,TRBD2,-,TRBJ2-1
CASRGGLAGGPGTGELFF,TGTGCCAGCCGCGGGGGACTAGCGGGGGGGCCGGGCACCGGGGAGCTGTTTTTT,TRBV28,TRBD2,-,TRBJ2-2
CASSLTGVYGYTF,TGTGCCAGCAGCCTGACAGGGGTCTATGGCTACACCTTC,TRBV5-6,TRBD1,-,TRBJ1-2
CAISAGQRNQPQHF,TGTGCCATCAGTGCAGGACAGAGGAATCAGCCCCAGCATTTT,TRBV10-3,-,once,TRBJ1-5
CASSLGQGKGYTF,TGTGCCAGCAGTTTAGGACAGGGGAAGGGCTACACCTTC,TRBV12-3/TRBV12-4,TRBD1,-,TRBJ1-2
CASSDRDRGSEQFF,TGTGCCAGCAGTGATCGGGACAGGGGGAGTGAGCAGTTCTTC,TRBV6-1,TRBD1,-,TRBJ2-1
CASSATRNEQFF,TGTGCCAGCAGCGCCACGCGGAATGAGCAGTTCTTC,TRBV9,-,-,TRBJ2-1
CASSPREAVSGANVLTF,TGTGCCAGCAGCCCCAGGGAGGCCGTCTCTGGGGCCAACGTCCTGACTTTC,TRBV7-9,-,-,TRBJ2-6
CASRYRGQTNTGELFF,TGTGCCAGCCGCTATAGGGGACAGACGAACACCGGGGAGCTGTTTTTT,TRBV7-8,TRBD1,once,TRBJ2-2
CASSPTYGWNIQYF,TGTGCCAGCAGCCCGACTTACGGGTGGAACATTCAGTACTTC,TRBV9,-,-,TRBJ2-4
CASTFLGGQGVSPLHF,TGTGCCAGCACCTTCCTGGGGGGACAGGGAGTCTCACCCCTCCACTTT,TRBV27,TRBD1,-,TRBJ1-6
CATSDCRGPCNQPQHF,TGTGCCACCAGTGATTGCAGGGGGCCTTGCAATCAGCCCCAGCATTTT,TRBV24-1,TRBD1,once,TRBJ1-5
CSASVRGRLETQYF,TGCAGTGCTAGTGTTCGGGGAAGGTTGGAGACCCAGTACTTC,TRBV20-1,-,-,TRBJ2-5
CASSLFGTRTYEQYF,TGCGCCAGCAGCTTGTTCGGTACGAGGACCTACGAGCAGTACTTC,TRBV5-1,-,few,TRBJ2-7
CASSLAVSTGKAGEQYF,TGTGCCAGCAGCTTAGCCGTCTCGACAGGAAAGGCAGGGGAGCAGTACTTC,TRBV11-2,-,once,TRBJ2-7
CASSISTGNTEAFF,TGCGCCAGCAGCATTTCAACAGGCAACACTGAAGCTTTCTTT,TRBV5-1,-,-,TRBJ1-1
CASSFGPGDSLSPNYGYTF,TGTGCCAGCAGTTTTGGCCCCGGGGACAGTTTGTCCCCTAACTATGGCTACACCTTC,TRBV28,TRBD1,-,TRBJ1-2
CACGGEIYEQYF,TGTGCGTGCGGGGGGGAAATCTACGAGCAGTACTTC,TRBV28,TRBD2,-,TRBJ2-7